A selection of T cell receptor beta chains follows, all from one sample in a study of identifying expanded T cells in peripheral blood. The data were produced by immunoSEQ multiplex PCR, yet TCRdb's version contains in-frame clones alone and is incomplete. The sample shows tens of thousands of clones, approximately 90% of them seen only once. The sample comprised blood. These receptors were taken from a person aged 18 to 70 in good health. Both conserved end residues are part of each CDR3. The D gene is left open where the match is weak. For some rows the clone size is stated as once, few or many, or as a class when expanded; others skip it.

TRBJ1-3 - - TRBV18 CASSPVTGSGNTIYF
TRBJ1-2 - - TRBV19 CASSVRGGDYGYTF
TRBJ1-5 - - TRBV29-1 CSVGQAGRPQHF
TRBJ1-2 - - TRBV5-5 CASSLDTYYGYTF
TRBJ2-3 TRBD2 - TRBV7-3 CASSSVGGLRDTQYF
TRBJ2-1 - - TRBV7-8 CASSFGSLGAVRYNEQFF
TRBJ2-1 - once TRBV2 CASSMDISGYNEQFF
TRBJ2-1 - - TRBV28 CASLGLDRPSYNEQFF
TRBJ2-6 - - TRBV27 CASSPTLQGGSGANVLTF
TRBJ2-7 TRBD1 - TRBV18 CASSPPRGQGKYEQYF
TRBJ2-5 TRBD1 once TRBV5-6 CASSWGTGGRWETQYF
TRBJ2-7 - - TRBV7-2 CASSLKDTYEQYF
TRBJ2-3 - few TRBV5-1 CASTEDQRGGTDTQYF
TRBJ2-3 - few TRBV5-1 CASSLEGAGDTQYF
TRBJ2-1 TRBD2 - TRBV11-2 CASSPLRTSYNEQFF
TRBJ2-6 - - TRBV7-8 CASTYGQLLSSGANVLTF
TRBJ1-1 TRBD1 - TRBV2 CASSAVGQVNTEAFF
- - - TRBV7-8 CASSLARTYEQYF
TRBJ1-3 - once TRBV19 CASSISGGNTIYF
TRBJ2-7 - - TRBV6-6 CASSFDGSVGEQYF
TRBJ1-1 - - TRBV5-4 CASSYRNTEAFF
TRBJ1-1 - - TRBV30 CAWSQTSTEAFF
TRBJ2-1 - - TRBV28 CASRKDLRRFF
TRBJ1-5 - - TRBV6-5 CASSYTPWEDNQPQHF
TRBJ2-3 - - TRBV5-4 CASSLPGASTDTQYF
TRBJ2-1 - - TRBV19 CASSILGSSYNEQFF
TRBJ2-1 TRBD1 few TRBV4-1 CASSQLTGAPSDEQFF
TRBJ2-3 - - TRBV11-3 CASSPGRSSDTQYF
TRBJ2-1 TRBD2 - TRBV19 CASSARGSGGPLNEQFF
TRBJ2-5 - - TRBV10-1 CASRKEGETQYF
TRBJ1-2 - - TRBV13 CASRGDTNYGYTF
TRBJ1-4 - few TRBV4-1 CASSQISLGMTNEKLFF
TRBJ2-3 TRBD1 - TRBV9 CASSPRQGGTDTQYF
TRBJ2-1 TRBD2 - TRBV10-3 CAISGQGGNEQFF
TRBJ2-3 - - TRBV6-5 CASSYSISPGTDTQYF
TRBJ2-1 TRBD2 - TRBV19 CASSNPGGTPGNEQFF
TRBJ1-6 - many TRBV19 CASSIGMDSPLHF
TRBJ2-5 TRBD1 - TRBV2 CASSVDRVETQYF
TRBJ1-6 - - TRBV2 CASTERGSPLHF
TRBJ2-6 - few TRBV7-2 CASRLRGISSGANVLTF
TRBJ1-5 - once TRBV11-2 CASSFGNSNQPQHF
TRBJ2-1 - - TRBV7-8 CASSLIWGAGHEQFF
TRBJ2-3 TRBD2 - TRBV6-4 CASRSSGGPDTQYF
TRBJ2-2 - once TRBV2 CASTGGRNTGELFF
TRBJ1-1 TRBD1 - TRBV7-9 CASSIEPGQGQNTEAFF
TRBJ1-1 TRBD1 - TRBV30 CAWSVNRGTEAFF
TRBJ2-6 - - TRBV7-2 CASSRSGSRISGANVLTF
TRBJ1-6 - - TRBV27 CASRRTEVFSPLHF
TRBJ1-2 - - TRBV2 CASSERGINYGYTF
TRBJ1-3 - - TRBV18 CASSLGTVGSGNTIYF
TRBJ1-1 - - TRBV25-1 CASSGGGGTETFF
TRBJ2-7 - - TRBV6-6 CASSRTGYRHEQYF
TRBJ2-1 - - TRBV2 CAKILAQFF
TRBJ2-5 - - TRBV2 CASSGDLSETQYF
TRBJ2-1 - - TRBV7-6 CASSVQSTDEQFF
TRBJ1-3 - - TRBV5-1 CASSLAPVSSGNTIYF
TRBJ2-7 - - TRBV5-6 CASSRVDPYEQYF
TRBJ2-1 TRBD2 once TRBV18 CASSPGTSGYNEQFF
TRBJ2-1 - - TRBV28 CASSRLGDNEQFF
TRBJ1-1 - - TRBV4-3 CASSQDSRDTEAFF